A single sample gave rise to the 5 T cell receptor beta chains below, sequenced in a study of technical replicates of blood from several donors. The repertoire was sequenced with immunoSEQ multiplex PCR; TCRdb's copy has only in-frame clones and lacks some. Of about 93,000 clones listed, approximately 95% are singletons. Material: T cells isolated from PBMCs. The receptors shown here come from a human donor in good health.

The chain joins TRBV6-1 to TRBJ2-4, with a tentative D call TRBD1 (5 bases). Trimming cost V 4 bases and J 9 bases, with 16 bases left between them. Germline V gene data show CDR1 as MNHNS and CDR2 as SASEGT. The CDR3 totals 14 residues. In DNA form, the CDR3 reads TGTGCCAGCAGTGTGGGCAGGGTGGAAGGCATTCAGTACTTC. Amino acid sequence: CASSVGRVEGIQYF.

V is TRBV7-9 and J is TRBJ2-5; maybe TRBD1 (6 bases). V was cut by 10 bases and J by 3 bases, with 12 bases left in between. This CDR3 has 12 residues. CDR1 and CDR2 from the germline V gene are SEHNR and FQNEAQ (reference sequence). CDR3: CAIFKGEETQYF. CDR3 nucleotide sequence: TGTGCCATTTTTAAGGGGGAAGAGACCCAGTACTTC.

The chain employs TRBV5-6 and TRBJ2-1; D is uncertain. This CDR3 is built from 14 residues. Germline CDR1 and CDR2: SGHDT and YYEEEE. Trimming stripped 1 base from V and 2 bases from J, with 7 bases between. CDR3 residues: CASSLFSAYNEQFF. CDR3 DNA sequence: TGTGCCAGCAGCTTGTTCTCAGCCTACAATGAGCAGTTCTTC.

The CDR3 nucleotides are TGCGCCAGCAGCCAACGGACTAGAAGAATGTTTGGGGATACGCAGTATTTT. It is translated as CASSQRTRRMFGDTQYF. The chain joins TRBV4-1 to TRBJ2-3; 7 bases fit TRBD2. From germline, CDR1 is MGHRA and CDR2 YSYEKL. Trimming cost V 2 bases and J 6 bases; bases outside gene matches: 14. The CDR3 consists of 17 residues.

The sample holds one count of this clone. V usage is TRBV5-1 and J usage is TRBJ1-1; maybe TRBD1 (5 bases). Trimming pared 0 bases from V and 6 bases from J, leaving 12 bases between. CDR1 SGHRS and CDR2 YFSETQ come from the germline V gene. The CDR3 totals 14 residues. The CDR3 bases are TGCGCCAGCAGCTTGGTTGCAGGGTCCGCTGAAGCTTTCTTT. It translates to CASSLVAGSAEAFF.